These 5 T cell receptor beta chains were sequenced from one sample in a study of Ad26.COV2.S vaccination and SARS-CoV-2 variants (dated by TCRdb to the early 2020s). The protocol used for the library was the immunoSEQ multiplex PCR assay. In TCRdb, the immuneACCESS table is reduced to in-frame sequences with V and J assigned. These tables do not hold every clone; where another copy was compared, an unresolved V gene accounts for under half, and the others remain unexplained. The sample yields 400,000 to 450,000 clones; about 90% were counted once. About 1.7% of the sample belongs to the ten largest clones. This specimen's treatment or condition label, interpreted: around 19 received Ad26.COV2.S at low or high dose, single or two shots; about 5 received placebo; per-sample allocation not given. Repertoires of vaccine and placebo recipients were sequenced from samples collected on day 63 after the first injection.

Sequences were derived from peripheral blood, sampled in a trial of Ad26.COV2.S vaccine versus placebo. All receptors derive from a person aged 18-65 years who received the Ad26.COV2.S COVID-19 vaccine or a placebo.

The chain employs TRBV27 and TRBJ2-3; unclear D gene. The V gene's germline CDR1 is MNHEY and CDR2 SMNVEV (reference sequence). CDR3 length: 11 amino acids. V gave up 6 bases and J gave up 11 bases, with 12 bases separating them. This CDR3 is CASSQTGRQYF. CDR3 coding DNA: TGTGCCAGCAGCCAGACGGGTAGGCAGTATTTT.

This chain joins TRBV28 and TRBJ2-7; 9 bases map to TRBD2. V shed 6 bases, J shed 4 bases, and the junction held 7 bases outside the gene matches. The V gene's germline CDR1 is MDHEN and CDR2 SYDVKM. The CDR3 spans 14 residues. The CDR3 DNA reads as TGTGCCAGCAGCCTAAGCGGGGGGCGGTACGAGCAGTACTTC. Its translation: CASSLSGGRYEQYF.

The chain couples TRBV11-2 to TRBJ2-7, with a possible D match to TRBD2 (7 bases). The V gene lost 5 bases and the J gene lost 0 bases, with 17 bases spanning the gap. This CDR3 is 16 amino acids long. The germline V gene has CDR1 SGHAT and CDR2 FQNNGV. CDR3 in DNA: TGTGCCAGCAGCCGCGGGGGCCCGGGAGGCTCCTACGAGCAGTACTTC. Translated: CASSRGGPGGSYEQYF.

This clone was detected once. The rearrangement uses TRBV7-2 and TRBJ2-5; TRBD1 might be the D (6 bases). The CDR3 runs to 15 residues. Between the trimmed V and J ends, which lost 5 bases and 4 bases, there was a span of 17 bases. Germline CDR1 reads SGHTA; CDR2 reads FQGNSA. For the CDR3, the DNA is TGTGCCAGCAGCGTAGAGGGGGTGAAGGGAGAGACCCAGTACTTC. This translates into CASSVEGVKGETQYF.

The chain couples TRBV24-1 to TRBJ1-2; D gene unclear. V lost 2 bases and J 3 bases, leaving 6 bases between the germline ends. Germline loops: CDR1 KGHDR, CDR2 SFDVKD. The CDR3 is made up of 13 amino acids. CDR3 amino acids: CATSDYKDYGYTF. For the CDR3, the DNA is TGTGCCACCAGTGATTACAAGGACTATGGCTACACCTTC.